The next 17 T cell receptor beta chains were all read from a single sample in a study of cytomegalovirus exposure and HLA in healthy donors. Primers included in the PCR were 60 Vbeta and 13 Jbeta primers. The repertoire was sequenced with immunoSEQ multiplex PCR; TCRdb's copy has only in-frame clones and lacks some. Of fewer than 200,000 clones listed, roughly 78% were seen once; the top ten hold roughly 1.9%. Sequencing was performed on PBMCs. These receptors all come from a man aged 35 to 55 in good health and CMV-seronegative.

The chain carries TRBV7-9 and TRBJ2-7; D not resolved. Germline V gene data show CDR1 as SEHNR and CDR2 as FQNEAQ (reference sequence). V lost 5 bases, J lost 2 bases, and 16 bases lay in between. CDR3 length: 15 residues. As DNA, the CDR3 is TGTGCCAGCAGCCACCCAGTTGCGGCCCCCTACGAGCAGTACTTC. Translated, it gives CASSHPVAAPYEQYF. Supplemented by reference TRBV7-9 and TRBJ2-7, the full variable domain reads DTGVSQNPRHKITKRGQNVTFRCDPISEHNRLYWYRQTLGQGPEFLTYFQNEAQLEKSRLLSDRFSAERPKGSFSTLEIQRTEQGDSAMYLCASSHPVAAPYEQYFGPGTRLTVT.

The CDR3 DNA follows: TGTGCCAGCAGTCACGGAGGGAGAGGTCAAGAGACCCAGTACTTC. Translation: CASSHGGRGQETQYF. The chain recombines TRBV4-2 with TRBJ2-5; tentatively, D is TRBD2 (6 bases). CDR3 length equals 15 residues. V was shortened by 6 bases and J by 2 bases, with 16 bases between the two germline ends. Germline V gene data show CDR1 as LGHNA and CDR2 as YNFKEQ.

This chain connects TRBV27 to TRBJ2-7; D may be TRBD1 (5 bases). Germline assignment: CDR1 MNHEY and CDR2 SMNVEV (reference sequence). CDR3 length: 14 residues. Trimming stripped 2 bases from V and 2 bases from J, with 10 bases between. CDR3 DNA: TGTGCCAGCAGTTTAGTTGACAGTGCCTACGAGCAGTACTTC. It encodes CASSLVDSAYEQYF.

V usage is TRBV9 and J usage is TRBJ2-1; 11 positions agree with TRBD2. This CDR3 spans 14 amino acids. Germline V gene sequence: CDR1 SGDLS, CDR2 YYNGEE. The junction had 3 bases not matched to a gene; V was cut back by 7 bases and J by 3 bases. CDR3 nucleotide sequence: TGTGCCAGCGGGGGGACTAGCGGCTACAATGAGCAGTTCTTC. Protein: CASGGTSGYNEQFF.

This chain connects TRBV2 to TRBJ1-5, with 8 bases fitting TRBD1. Losses at the gene ends were 7 bases for V and 1 base for J; bases not matched to a gene: 3. CDR1 is SNHLY and CDR2 is FYNNEI in the germline V gene. CDR3 length equals 14 residues. In DNA form, the CDR3 reads TGTGCCAGCATCCGGGACAGGAGCAATCAGCCCCAGCATTTT. The encoded protein is CASIRDRSNQPQHF. Filled out from reference TRBV2 and TRBJ1-5, the complete variable domain reads EPEVTQTPSHQVTQMGQEVILRCVPISNHLYFYWYRQILGQKVEFLVSFYNNEISEKSEIFDDQFSVERPDGSNFTLKIRSTKLEDSAMYFCASIRDRSNQPQHFGDGTRLSIL.

J is TRBJ2-7 and V is TRBV5-1; TRBD1 agrees at 8 bases. Germline loops: CDR1 SGHRS, CDR2 YFSETQ. After removal of 4 bases from V and 6 bases from J, the junction contained 15 bases not matched to a gene. The CDR3 extends over 16 amino acids. The CDR3 sequence: CASSVDGQGGIGEQYF. CDR3 coding DNA: TGCGCCAGCAGCGTAGATGGACAGGGTGGAATAGGCGAGCAGTACTTC.

V and J are TRBV7-9 and TRBJ2-1; 9 bases are shared with TRBD2. The CDR3 has 17 residues. Unmatched junction bases numbered 9, after V lost 2 bases and J lost 4 bases. Germline loops: CDR1 SEHNR, CDR2 FQNEAQ (reference sequence). CDR3 protein: CASSLRTLAGTYNEQFF. The CDR3 nucleotides read TGTGCCAGCAGCTTAAGAACCCTAGCGGGAACGTACAATGAGCAGTTCTTC.

V and J are TRBV9 and TRBJ2-2; D possibly corresponds to TRBD1 (6 bases). Trimming took 4 bases from V and 6 from J, leaving 16 bases between them. CDR3 size: 15 residues. Germline V gene data show CDR1 as SGDLS and CDR2 as YYNGEE. The CDR3 DNA is TGTGCCAGCAGCACTGGGGGCGCGGAGGCCGGGGAGCTGTTTTTT. It encodes CASSTGGAEAGELFF. Combining the CDR3 with reference TRBV9 and TRBJ2-2 gives the whole variable domain DSGVTQTPKHLITATGQRVTLRCSPRSGDLSVYWYQQSLDQGLQFLIQYYNGEERAKGNILERFSAQQFPDLHSELNLSSLELGDSALYFCASSTGGAEAGELFFGEGSRLTVL.

The gene calls are TRBV11-2 and TRBJ2-3; 8 nucleotides agree with TRBD1. This CDR3 has 18 residues. Germline assignment: CDR1 SGHAT and CDR2 FQNNGV. V lost 3 bases, J lost 1 base, and 12 bases stayed unmatched. The CDR3 region is CASSLSTGASFRTDTQYF. DNA of the CDR3: TGTGCCAGCAGCTTGTCGACAGGGGCATCGTTTCGCACAGATACGCAGTATTTT.

This clone was counted only a few times. The chain combines TRBV6-5 with TRBJ2-7; 7 bases are shared with TRBD2. After removal of 7 bases from V and 6 bases from J, the junction contained 6 bases not matched to a gene. The CDR3 has 12 residues. CDR1 is MNHEY and CDR2 is SVGAGI in the germline V gene. CDR3: CASTPGGTEQYF. For the CDR3, the DNA is TGTGCCAGCACCCCGGGGGGTACCGAGCAGTACTTC.

This clone showed up just a few times. The chain recombines TRBV9 with TRBJ1-6, with 8 nucleotides matching TRBD1. The CDR3 totals 13 residues. V lost 3 bases to trimming and J lost 10 bases; unmatched junction nucleotides: 3. CDR1 SGDLS and CDR2 YYNGEE come from the germline V gene. CDR3 DNA: TGTGCCAGCAGCGCGGACAGGGTCTCACCCCTCCACTTT. Amino acid sequence: CASSADRVSPLHF.

V usage is TRBV10-3 and J usage is TRBJ2-7; 8 bases agree with TRBD2. The CDR3 has 14 residues. In germline, CDR1 is ENHRY, CDR2 SYGVKD. V lost 6 bases and J lost 0; bases outside the gene matches: 4. The CDR3 DNA reads TGTGCCATCAGGACCGCGGGGGGCTCCTACGAGCAGTACTTC. Protein product: CAIRTAGGSYEQYF.

This clone is a singleton in its sample. The rearrangement uses TRBV2 and TRBJ2-4; 9 positions match TRBD1. This CDR3 has 14 amino acids. Looked up from germline, CDR1 is SNHLY and CDR2 is FYNNEI. V dropped 6 bases and J dropped 9; count of bases not matched to a gene: 9. The CDR3 DNA follows: TGTGCCAGCAGAAAGAGGACAGGGGAGGGCATTCAGTACTTC. It codes for CASRKRTGEGIQYF.

The rearrangement uses TRBV15 and TRBJ2-6, with D tentatively TRBD1 (5 bases). Trimming pared 1 base from V and 2 bases from J, leaving 12 bases between. Germline V lookup: CDR1 LNHNV, CDR2 YYDKDF (reference sequence). The CDR3 length is 17 residues. The CDR3 DNA sequence: TGTGCCACCAGCAGAGTCATCAGGGTTACTGGGGCCAACGTCCTGACTTTC. This sequence encodes CATSRVIRVTGANVLTF.

The chain carries TRBV13 and TRBJ1-6, with D unresolved. Germline V CDR1 and CDR2: PRHDT, FYEKMQ (reference sequence). V gave up 1 base and J gave up 14 bases, with 12 bases separating them. This CDR3 comprises 13 residues. DNA of the CDR3: TGTGCCAGCAGCTTAGATCGGGGTCCGACCCTCCACTTT. It yields the protein CASSLDRGPTLHF.

The V call is TRBV15, the J call TRBJ2-1; 8 nucleotides align to TRBD2. Germline V gene sequence: CDR1 LNHNV, CDR2 YYDKDF (reference sequence). The V segment lost 3 bases and the J segment 7 bases; nucleotides outside the gene matches: 17. This CDR3 spans 18 amino acids. CDR3 region: CATSSIEIAGGAENEQFF. CDR3 DNA: TGTGCCACCAGCAGTATAGAGATTGCGGGAGGAGCGGAAAATGAGCAGTTCTTC.

This rearrangement joins TRBV7-9 to TRBJ2-7, with TRBD1 matching 7 bases. Germline loops: CDR1 SEHNR, CDR2 FQNEAQ (reference sequence). Germline trimming cut 5 bases from V and 7 bases from J; bases unmatched to any gene: 5. The CDR3 covers 12 residues. The CDR3 loop is CASSRDSAEQYF. CDR3 nucleotides: TGTGCCAGCAGCCGGGACAGTGCTGAGCAGTACTTC.